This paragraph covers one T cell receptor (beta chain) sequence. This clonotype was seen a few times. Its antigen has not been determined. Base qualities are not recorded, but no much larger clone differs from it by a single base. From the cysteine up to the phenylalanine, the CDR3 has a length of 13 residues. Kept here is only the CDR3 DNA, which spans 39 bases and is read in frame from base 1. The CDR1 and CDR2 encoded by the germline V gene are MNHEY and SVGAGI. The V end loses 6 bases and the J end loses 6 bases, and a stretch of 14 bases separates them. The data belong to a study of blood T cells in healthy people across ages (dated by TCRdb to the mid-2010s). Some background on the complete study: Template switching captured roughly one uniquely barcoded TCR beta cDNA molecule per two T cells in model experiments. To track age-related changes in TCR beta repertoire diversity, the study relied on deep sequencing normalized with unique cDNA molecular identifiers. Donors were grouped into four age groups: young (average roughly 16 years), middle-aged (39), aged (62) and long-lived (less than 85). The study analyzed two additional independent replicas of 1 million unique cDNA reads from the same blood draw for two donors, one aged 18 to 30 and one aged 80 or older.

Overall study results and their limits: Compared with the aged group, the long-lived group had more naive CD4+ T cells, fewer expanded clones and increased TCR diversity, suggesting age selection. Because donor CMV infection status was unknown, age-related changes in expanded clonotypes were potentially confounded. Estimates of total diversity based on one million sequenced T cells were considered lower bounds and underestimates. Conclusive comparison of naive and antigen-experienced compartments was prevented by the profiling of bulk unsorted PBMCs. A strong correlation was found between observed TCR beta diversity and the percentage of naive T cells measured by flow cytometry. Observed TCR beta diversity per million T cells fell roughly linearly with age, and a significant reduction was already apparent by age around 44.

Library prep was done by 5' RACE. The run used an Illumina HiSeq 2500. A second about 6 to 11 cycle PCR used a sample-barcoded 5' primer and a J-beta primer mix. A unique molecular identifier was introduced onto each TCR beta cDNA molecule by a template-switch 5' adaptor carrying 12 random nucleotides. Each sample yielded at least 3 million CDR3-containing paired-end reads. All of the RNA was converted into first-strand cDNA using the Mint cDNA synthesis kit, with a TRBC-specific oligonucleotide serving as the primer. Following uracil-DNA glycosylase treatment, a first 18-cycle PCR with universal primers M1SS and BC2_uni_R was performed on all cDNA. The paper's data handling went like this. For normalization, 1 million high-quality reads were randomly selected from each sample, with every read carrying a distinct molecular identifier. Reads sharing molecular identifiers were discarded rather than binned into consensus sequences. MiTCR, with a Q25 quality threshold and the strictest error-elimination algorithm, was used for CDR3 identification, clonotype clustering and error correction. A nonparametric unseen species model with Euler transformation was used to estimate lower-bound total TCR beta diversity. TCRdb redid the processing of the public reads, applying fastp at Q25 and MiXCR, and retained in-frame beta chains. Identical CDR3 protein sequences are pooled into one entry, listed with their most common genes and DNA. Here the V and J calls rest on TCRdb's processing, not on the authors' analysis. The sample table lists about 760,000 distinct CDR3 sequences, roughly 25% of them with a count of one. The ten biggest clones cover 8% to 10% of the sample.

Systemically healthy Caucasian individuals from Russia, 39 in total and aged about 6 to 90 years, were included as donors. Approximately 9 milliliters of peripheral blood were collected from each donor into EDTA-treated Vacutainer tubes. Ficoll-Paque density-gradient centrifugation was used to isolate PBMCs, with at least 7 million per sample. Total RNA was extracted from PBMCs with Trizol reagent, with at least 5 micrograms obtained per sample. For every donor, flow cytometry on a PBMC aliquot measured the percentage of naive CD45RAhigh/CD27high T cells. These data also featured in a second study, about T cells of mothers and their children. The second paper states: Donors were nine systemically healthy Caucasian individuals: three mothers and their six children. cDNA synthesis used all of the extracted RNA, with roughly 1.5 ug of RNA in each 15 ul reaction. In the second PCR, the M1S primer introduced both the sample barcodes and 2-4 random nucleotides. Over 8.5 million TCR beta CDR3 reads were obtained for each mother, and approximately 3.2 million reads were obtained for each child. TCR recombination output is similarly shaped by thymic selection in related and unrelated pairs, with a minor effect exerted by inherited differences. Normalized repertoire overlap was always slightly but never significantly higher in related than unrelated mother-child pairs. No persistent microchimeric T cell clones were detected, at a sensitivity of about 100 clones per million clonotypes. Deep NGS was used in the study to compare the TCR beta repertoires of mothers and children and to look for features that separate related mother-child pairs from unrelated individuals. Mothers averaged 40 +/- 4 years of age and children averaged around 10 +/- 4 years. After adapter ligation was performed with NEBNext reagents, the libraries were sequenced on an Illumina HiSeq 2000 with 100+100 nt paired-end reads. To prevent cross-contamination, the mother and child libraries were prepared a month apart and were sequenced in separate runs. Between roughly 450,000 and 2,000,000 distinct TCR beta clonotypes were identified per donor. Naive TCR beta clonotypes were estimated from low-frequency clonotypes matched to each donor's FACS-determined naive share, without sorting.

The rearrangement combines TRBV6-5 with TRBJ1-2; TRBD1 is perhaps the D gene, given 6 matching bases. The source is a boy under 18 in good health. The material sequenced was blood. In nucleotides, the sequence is TGTGCCAGCAGCCCTCGACAGGTCGATGGCTACACCTTC. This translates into CASSPRQVDGYTF.